The 26 T cell receptor beta chains listed next were all sequenced from one sample in a study of long-term antiretroviral therapy in people with HIV. Survey-level resolution applied to immunoSEQ assay v3.0. This table comes from immunoSEQ multiplex PCR, and its TCRdb copy is limited to in-frame clones, with some not included. The sample yields about 16,000 clones, around nine tenths seen once. The sequences come from unsorted PBMCs, collected 0.7 years before starting antiretroviral therapy. The receptor source for this set is a man aged 45-65 years with HIV.

The chain uses TRBV5-4 and TRBJ2-5, with 8 positions matching TRBD2. This CDR3 has 15 amino acids. J gave up 3 bases and V 3 bases, and 7 bases lay outside the gene matches. Germline CDR1 is SGHNT and CDR2 is YYREEE (reference sequence). DNA of the CDR3: TGTGCCAGCAGCTCCAGGCCAGCGGGGGAAGAGACCCAGTACTTC. Its protein is CASSSRPAGEETQYF.

The chain links TRBV30 to TRBJ2-4, with a tentative D call TRBD1 (6 bases). The CDR3 runs to 15 residues. Trimming stripped 0 bases from V and 0 bases from J, with 9 bases between. Germline V gene data show CDR1 as GTSNPN and CDR2 as SVGIG (reference sequence). The CDR3 sequence: CAWSVKGVAKNIQYF. CDR3 sequence (DNA): TGTGCCTGGAGTGTGAAGGGGGTAGCCAAAAACATTCAGTACTTC.

The chain combines TRBV29-1 with TRBJ2-5, with D uncertain. The CDR3 loop spans 12 amino acids. Trimming shortened V by 2 bases and J by 4 bases, and 8 bases separated the two germline ends. Germline V CDR1 and CDR2: SQVTM, ANQGSEA. The CDR3 coding sequence is TGCAGCGTTGAACCCAATCCAGAGACCCAGTACTTC. It specifies CSVEPNPETQYF.

V gene TRBV7-2 combines with J gene TRBJ1-6, with unresolved D. The germline gives CDR1 SGHTA, CDR2 FQGNSA. The CDR3 spans 15 residues. V was shortened by 7 bases and J by 2 bases, with 12 bases between the two germline ends. The CDR3 region is CASKNAETYNSPLHF. CDR3 coding DNA: TGTGCCAGCAAAAATGCGGAGACCTATAATTCACCCCTCCACTTT.

The chain carries TRBV7-2 and TRBJ2-7; 8 bases align to TRBD1. V shed 5 bases and J 7 bases; nucleotides not matched to a gene: 7. CDR1 is SGHTA, CDR2 FQGNSA, per germline. The CDR3 covers 13 residues. This CDR3 is CASSPGQGREQYF. CDR3 coding DNA: TGTGCCAGCAGCCCAGGACAGGGTAGAGAGCAGTACTTC.

Only one count was recorded for this clone. The chain is built from TRBV18 and TRBJ2-5; D gene unclear. With 0 bases removed from V and 5 bases from J, the gap between germline ends came to 10 bases. This CDR3 has 14 residues. Germline V gives CDR1 KGHSH, CDR2 LQKENI. This CDR3 reads CASSPPPPLETQYF. CDR3 in DNA: TGTGCCAGCTCACCACCGCCACCCTTGGAGACCCAGTACTTC.

V gene TRBV5-4 combines with J gene TRBJ2-1; 9 bases agree with TRBD1. V was pared by 4 bases and J by 2 bases, with 1 base of the junction left unmatched. From germline, CDR1 is SGHNT and CDR2 YYREEE (reference sequence). The CDR3 spans 14 residues. CDR3 region: CASSRQGAYNEQFF. CDR3 coding DNA: TGTGCCAGCAGCAGACAGGGGGCCTACAATGAGCAGTTCTTC. Full variable domain (remainder filled in from reference TRBV5-4 and TRBJ2-1): ETGVTQSPTHLIKTRGQQVTLRCSSQSGHNTVSWYQQALGQGPQFIFQYYREEENGRGNFPPRFSGLQFPNYSSELNVNALELDDSALYLCASSRQGAYNEQFFGPGTRLTVL.

The chain combines TRBV6-1 with TRBJ2-7, with TRBD1 matching 7 bases. With 5 bases clipped from V and 2 bases from J, the junction kept 9 bases outside the gene matches. There are 15 residues in the CDR3. From germline, CDR1 is MNHNS and CDR2 SASEGT. The CDR3: CASSLGPGTAYEQYF. DNA of the CDR3: TGTGCCAGCAGTTTAGGGCCGGGGACAGCCTACGAGCAGTACTTC.

This chain joins TRBV28 and TRBJ2-5; D is possibly TRBD2 (5 bases). The CDR3 extends over 12 amino acids. Trimming left V 6 bases short and J 4 bases short, with 9 bases between. CDR1 and CDR2 (germline): MDHEN, SYDVKM. The DNA of the CDR3 is TGTGCCAGCAGAGGAACTAGAGAGACCCAGTACTTC. Translating it yields CASRGTRETQYF. Supplemented by reference TRBV28 and TRBJ2-5, the full variable domain reads DVKVTQSSRYLVKRTGEKVFLECVQDMDHENMFWYRQDPGLGLRLIYFSYDVKMKEKGDIPEGYSVSREKKERFSLILESASTNQTSMYLCASRGTRETQYFGPGTRLLVL.

The rearrangement uses TRBV27 and TRBJ2-7; 7 bases agree with TRBD2. CDR1 and CDR2 (germline): MNHEY, SMNVEV (reference sequence). CDR3 length equals 16 residues. J gave up 0 bases and V 2 bases, and 7 bases lay outside the gene matches. This chain's CDR3 is CASSLVVAGSSYEQYF. The CDR3 nucleotides read TGTGCCAGCAGTTTAGTTGTAGCGGGTAGCTCCTACGAGCAGTACTTC.

The chain carries TRBV6-5 and TRBJ2-7; TRBD2 matches at 16 bases. The junction had 4 bases not matched to a gene; V was cut back by 2 bases and J by 6 bases. Germline-derived CDR1 and CDR2 are MNHEY and SVGAGI. The CDR3 has 16 amino acids. CDR3 DNA sequence: TGTGCCAGCAGTTACGTGGGACTAGCGGGGGGGCCCGAGCAGTACTTC. Amino acid sequence: CASSYVGLAGGPEQYF.

The chain recombines TRBV7-2 with TRBJ1-2; D might be TRBD1 (6 bases). V was cut by 5 bases and J by 0 bases, with 13 bases left in between. This CDR3 spans 15 amino acids. Germline V gene lookup returns CDR1 SGHTA and CDR2 FQGNSA. The CDR3 sequence: CASSAGQIANYGYTF. The CDR3, as DNA: TGTGCCAGCAGCGCCGGACAGATCGCTAACTATGGCTACACCTTC. Supplemented by reference TRBV7-2 and TRBJ1-2, the full variable domain reads GAGVSQSPSNKVTEKGKDVELRCDPISGHTALYWYRQSLGQGLEFLIYFQGNSAPDKSGLPSDRFSAERTGGSVSTLTIQRTQQEDSAVYLCASSAGQIANYGYTFGSGTRLTVV.

The gene calls are TRBV9 and TRBJ2-7; 8 bases fit TRBD2. CDR1 is SGDLS, CDR2 YYNGEE, per germline. This CDR3 comprises 15 residues. The ends lost 0 bases at V and 9 bases at J; junction bases unmatched: 11. The CDR3 DNA follows: TGTGCCAGCAGCGTAGCTACCGGGGGGGCCGGGGTGCAGTACTTC. Amino acid sequence: CASSVATGGAGVQYF. The whole variable domain, remainder taken from reference TRBV9 and TRBJ2-7, is DSGVTQTPKHLITATGQRVTLRCSPRSGDLSVYWYQQSLDQGLQFLIQYYNGEERAKGNILERFSAQQFPDLHSELNLSSLELGDSALYFCASSVATGGAGVQYFGPGTRLTVT.

The chain carries TRBV2 and TRBJ2-3; D gene uncertain. The V end lost 4 bases, the J end lost 5 bases, and 4 bases lay between the germline ends. This CDR3 region has 11 residues. Germline CDR1 is SNHLY and CDR2 is FYNNEI. The CDR3 DNA follows: TGTGCCAGCAGTGGACAAGATACGCAGTATTTT. Its protein is CASSGQDTQYF.

The chain recombines TRBV7-9 with TRBJ2-2; TRBD1 matches 9 bases. Germline V gene data show CDR1 as SEHNR and CDR2 as FQNEAQ (reference sequence). The J segment lost 4 bases and the V segment lost 7 bases, leaving 10 bases of the junction unmatched. The CDR3 is made up of 16 amino acids. The CDR3 loop reads CASTRPGTGLTGELFF. The CDR3 coding sequence is TGTGCCAGCACCCGACCAGGGACAGGGCTCACCGGGGAGCTGTTTTTT.

The chain couples TRBV10-3 to TRBJ2-7; D gene ambiguous. Per germline, CDR1 ENHRY and CDR2 SYGVKD. V was cut by 10 bases and J by 0 bases, with 10 bases left in between. The CDR3 sequence is 12 residues long. CDR3 sequence: CATAPVSYEQYF. CDR3 nucleotides: TGTGCCACCGCACCAGTCTCCTACGAGCAGTACTTC.

This chain uses TRBV5-1 with TRBJ2-3; 10 bases match TRBD2. With 0 bases clipped from V and 2 bases from J, the junction kept 12 bases outside the gene matches. CDR3 size: 19 residues. The V gene's germline CDR1 is SGHRS and CDR2 YFSETQ. The CDR3 spells CASSLDLSSLAGVTDTQYF. CDR3 DNA: TGCGCCAGCAGCTTGGATCTTTCCTCGCTAGCGGGGGTCACAGATACGCAGTATTTT.

This chain links TRBV5-1 with TRBJ2-6; D not certain. Germline CDR1 SGHRS, CDR2 YFSETQ. V was pared by 3 bases and J by 1 base, with 8 bases between. The CDR3 runs to 15 residues. The CDR3 nucleotides are TGCGCCAGCAGCTCCGGGCATTCTGGGGCCAACGTCCTGACTTTC. Encoded protein: CASSSGHSGANVLTF.

The V gene is TRBV18, the J gene TRBJ2-2, with D perhaps TRBD1 (5 bases). This CDR3 comprises 15 residues. Germline CDR1 reads KGHSH; CDR2 reads LQKENI. V was trimmed by 2 bases and J by 4 bases, leaving 11 bases between them. The CDR3 sequence is CASSPGRAVTGELFF. DNA for the CDR3: TGTGCCAGCTCACCAGGCAGGGCCGTCACCGGGGAGCTGTTTTTT.

The chain carries TRBV18 and TRBJ2-7; D is ambiguous. In germline, CDR1 is KGHSH, CDR2 LQKENI. The CDR3 sequence is 13 residues long. V gave up 2 bases and J gave up 0 bases, with 5 bases separating them. The CDR3 region is CASSPIDSYEQYF. In DNA, the CDR3 is TGTGCCAGCTCACCAATAGACTCCTACGAGCAGTACTTC.

V and J are TRBV29-1 and TRBJ2-2, with D perhaps matching TRBD1 (7 bases). Germline CDR1 and CDR2: SQVTM and ANQGSEA. This CDR3 comprises 20 residues. V lost 2 bases to trimming and J lost 1 base, with 26 bases between them. In DNA form, the CDR3 reads TGCAGCGTTGAAATCCCGACCACAAGACAGGGCGGGATGAACACCGGGGAGCTGTTTTTT. The encoded protein is CSVEIPTTRQGGMNTGELFF.

This chain joins TRBV5-1 and TRBJ2-7; 7 bases align to TRBD2. The ends lost 5 bases at V and 5 bases at J; junction bases unmatched: 13. The germline gives CDR1 SGHRS, CDR2 YFSETQ. CDR3 size: 15 residues. The CDR3 bases are TGCGCCAGCAGTCTACTGGGCGGGAGTGTCGACGAGCAGTACTTC. It is translated as CASSLLGGSVDEQYF.

The chain recombines TRBV5-4 with TRBJ1-5; 8 bases are shared with TRBD1. The CDR3 loop spans 16 amino acids. Germline V gene data show CDR1 as SGHNT and CDR2 as YYREEE (reference sequence). The V gene end was trimmed by 0 bases and the J gene end by 6 bases; junction bases not matched to a gene: 8. The DNA of the CDR3 is TGTGCCAGCAGCTTGGTTGGGACAGGAGGGGGTCAGCCCCAGCATTTT. Its translation is CASSLVGTGGGQPQHF.

This clone turned up a few times. The chain links TRBV2 to TRBJ1-1; no firm D call. The V end lost 6 bases, the J end lost 0 bases, and 11 bases lay between the germline ends. The V gene's germline CDR1 is SNHLY and CDR2 FYNNEI. The CDR3 loop spans 14 amino acids. CDR3 sequence reads: CASSQSNLNTEAFF. As DNA, the CDR3 is TGTGCCAGCAGCCAAAGTAACCTGAACACTGAAGCTTTCTTT.

The genes are TRBV10-3 and TRBJ2-5; D is possibly TRBD1 or TRBD2 (6 bases each). CDR1 ENHRY and CDR2 SYGVKD come from the germline V gene. The CDR3 extends over 15 amino acids. V lost 0 bases and J lost 1, with 9 bases in between. The CDR3 reads CAISESSGAQETQYF. The CDR3 coding sequence is TGTGCCATCAGTGAGTCTTCGGGGGCCCAAGAGACCCAGTACTTC.

The sample holds a few counts of this clone. The chain carries TRBV5-1 and TRBJ1-2; TRBD1 matches 7 bases. Losses at the gene ends were 0 bases for V and 6 bases for J; bases not matched to a gene: 8. This CDR3 is built from 15 residues. Germline V lookup: CDR1 SGHRS, CDR2 YFSETQ. The CDR3 coding sequence is TGCGCCAGCAGCTTGGTCGCCAGGGGGAGGGATGGCTACACCTTC. Protein sequence: CASSLVARGRDGYTF.